Each of the 24 T cell receptor beta chains below was sequenced from the same sample in a study of T cell repertoires in cytomegalovirus infection. These receptors' targets are unknown. TCRdb reprocessed the reads via MiXCR and lists one record per CDR3 protein. The sample records approximately 470,000 distinct CDR3 sequences, 40% to 50% being singletons. The sample in question was cultured PBMCs, obtained from culture after CMV antigen stimulation. Receptor source: a human donor in good health (CMV status not recorded). Some clones in this sample may be carry-over from other donors' samples.

The chain employs TRBV19 and TRBJ2-1; D remains ambiguous. Germline values: CDR1 LNHDA, CDR2 SQIVND (reference sequence). CDR3 length: 13 amino acids. Trimming removed 7 bases from V and 4 bases from J, with 11 bases in between. The CDR3 DNA sequence: TGTGCCAGTACCTCCACGGGTTACAATGAGCAGTTCTTC. Translation gives CASTSTGYNEQFF.

This clonotype showed up just a few times. The rearrangement joins TRBV25-1 to TRBJ2-5; the D gene could be TRBD1 or TRBD2 (7 bases each). The CDR3 has 13 amino acids. Per germline, CDR1 MGHDK and CDR2 SYGVNS. V shed 4 bases and J shed 3 bases, with 9 bases lying between them. The chain's CDR3 is CASSAGGEETQYF. CDR3 bases: TGTGCCAGCAGTGCAGGGGGGGAAGAGACCCAGTACTTC.

This clonotype was counted once. This chain links TRBV7-2 with TRBJ2-5, with D unresolved. With 5 bases removed from V and 4 bases from J, the gap between germline ends came to 17 bases. There are 15 residues in the CDR3. From germline, CDR1 is SGHTA and CDR2 FQGNSA. CDR3 nucleotides: TGTGCCAGCAGCCACGGTTCCGGGCCGCGAGAGACCCAGTACTTC. Encoded protein: CASSHGSGPRETQYF.

The chain couples TRBV7-6 to TRBJ2-7; D might be TRBD1 or TRBD2, each matching 5 bases. This CDR3 spans 15 amino acids. Trimming stripped 5 bases from V and 1 base from J, with 15 bases between. Germline V gene lookup returns CDR1 SGHVS and CDR2 FNYEAQ. CDR3 protein: CASSPRGRESYEQYF. Written as DNA, the CDR3 is TGTGCCAGCAGCCCCCGGGGCAGGGAATCCTACGAGCAGTACTTC.

This clonotype appeared a few times. The rearrangement links TRBV7-8 to TRBJ1-1; a possible D gene is TRBD1 (6 bases). The CDR3 is 17 amino acids. Germline values: CDR1 SGHVS, CDR2 FQNEAQ. V lost 0 bases and J 4 bases, leaving 18 bases between the germline ends. The chain's CDR3 is CASSLAAPGAAATEAFF. The DNA of the CDR3 is TGTGCCAGCAGCTTAGCGGCCCCGGGGGCGGCCGCCACTGAAGCTTTCTTT.

This clonotype was counted many times. The V and J genes are TRBV7-2 and TRBJ2-1; D ambiguous. The CDR3 consists of 14 residues. V was trimmed by 3 bases and J by 1 base, leaving 7 bases between them. Germline assignment: CDR1 SGHTA and CDR2 FQGNSA. CDR3 sequence: CASSFRRSYNEQFF. The CDR3 DNA reads as TGTGCCAGCAGCTTCAGACGGTCCTACAATGAGCAGTTCTTC.

This clonotype has a handful of counts. This sequence joins TRBV7-2 and TRBJ2-4; 8 bases map to TRBD1. V dropped 5 bases and J dropped 9; count of bases not matched to a gene: 9. CDR3 length: 14 amino acids. Germline CDR1 SGHTA, CDR2 FQGNSA. The CDR3 sequence: CASSPDRGRPIQYF. For the CDR3, the DNA is TGTGCCAGCAGCCCTGACAGGGGACGACCCATTCAGTACTTC.

The chain links TRBV7-2 to TRBJ2-2, with TRBD2 as a possible D gene (7 bases). This CDR3 is 18 amino acids long. Germline V CDR1 and CDR2: SGHTA, FQGNSA. The V end was cut by 5 bases, the J end by 1 base, with 20 bases between. The CDR3 reads CASSLFGGGGGNTGELFF. The CDR3 coding sequence is TGTGCCAGCAGCCTATTTGGGGGCGGCGGGGGGAACACCGGGGAGCTGTTTTTT.

This chain links TRBV2 with TRBJ2-2, with D possibly being TRBD1 (6 bases). This CDR3 has 14 residues. CDR1 and CDR2 (germline): SNHLY, FYNNEI. V lost 7 bases to trimming and J lost 0 bases, with 9 bases between them. The CDR3, as DNA: TGTGCCAGCAAAGGGGGTCCGAACACCGGGGAGCTGTTTTTT. Protein product: CASKGGPNTGELFF.

V usage is TRBV5-5 and J usage is TRBJ1-5; D ambiguous. Trimming pared 0 bases from V and 4 bases from J, leaving 14 bases between. The CDR3 contains 16 residues. Germline lookup yields CDR1 SGHKS and CDR2 YYEKEE (reference sequence). The CDR3 nucleotides are TGTGCCAGCAGCTTGGGTTCAAGGCGCAGGAATCAGCCCCAGCATTTT. The encoded protein is CASSLGSRRRNQPQHF.

The J gene is TRBJ2-1, the V gene TRBV7-2, with D possibly called TRBD1 or TRBD2 (6 bases each). This CDR3 is 16 amino acids long. The germline V and J ends were trimmed by 5 bases and 0 bases, with 14 bases remaining between them. CDR1 is SGHTA and CDR2 is FQGNSA in the germline V gene. This chain's CDR3 is CASSPLGGSSYNEQFF. DNA for the CDR3: TGTGCCAGCAGCCCCCTAGGGGGGAGCTCCTACAATGAGCAGTTCTTC.

The chain is built from TRBV7-8 and TRBJ2-5; TRBD1 agrees at 11 bases. CDR3 length equals 15 residues. Trimming took 4 bases from V and 5 from J; bases not matched to a gene: 6. Germline V gene data show CDR1 as SGHVS and CDR2 as FQNEAQ. The CDR3 DNA sequence: TGTGCCAGCAGCTCCCGGGACAGGGGGTATGAGACCCAGTACTTC. Translating it yields CASSSRDRGYETQYF.

This chain joins TRBV7-9 and TRBJ2-1, with TRBD2 matching 12 bases. The CDR3 sequence is 15 residues long. With 3 bases clipped from V and 7 bases from J, the junction kept 4 bases outside the gene matches. Germline V gene sequence: CDR1 SEHNR, CDR2 FQNEAQ (reference sequence). The CDR3 loop reads CASSFGLAGINEQFF. DNA of the CDR3: TGTGCCAGCAGCTTCGGACTAGCGGGGATTAATGAGCAGTTCTTC.

This clonotype has more than one count but fewer than ten. CDR3 residues: CASSEEPGMTEAFF. For the CDR3, the DNA is TGTGCCAGCAGTGAAGAGCCGGGTATGACTGAAGCTTTCTTT. The genes are TRBV6-1 and TRBJ1-1; unclear D gene. CDR3 size: 14 residues. V was trimmed by 1 base and J by 5 bases, leaving 11 bases between them. The V gene's germline CDR1 is MNHNS and CDR2 SASEGT.

In its sample, this clonotype was seen many times. This sequence joins TRBV7-2 and TRBJ2-1; 9 bases are shared with TRBD2. The CDR3 extends over 14 amino acids. Germline V gene sequence: CDR1 SGHTA, CDR2 FQGNSA. Trimming took 1 base from V and 7 from J; bases not matched to a gene: 2. The CDR3 DNA reads TGTGCCAGCAGCTTAGGCGGGGGGGTGAATGAGCAGTTCTTC. Its protein is CASSLGGGVNEQFF.

The rearrangement links TRBV6-5 to TRBJ1-1; 7 nucleotides agree with TRBD1. V shed 8 bases, J shed 1 base, and the junction held 13 bases outside the gene matches. The CDR3 runs 16 residues. CDR1 is MNHEY, CDR2 SVGAGI, per germline. DNA for the CDR3: TGTGCCAGCTCCCCTGACAGGGTGGGGCCGAACACTGAAGCTTTCTTT. This codes for CASSPDRVGPNTEAFF.

The V and J genes are TRBV6-5 and TRBJ1-6; D is undetermined. The CDR3 totals 17 residues. In germline, CDR1 is MNHEY, CDR2 SVGAGI. V lost 0 bases, J lost 0 bases, and 9 bases lay in between. CDR3 sequence: CASSYSKRASYNSPLHF. In nucleotides, the CDR3 is TGTGCCAGCAGTTACTCGAAGAGGGCCTCCTATAATTCACCCCTCCACTTT.

The chain carries TRBV7-2 and TRBJ2-7; D not resolved. Germline V lookup: CDR1 SGHTA, CDR2 FQGNSA. Trimming took 5 bases from V and 1 from J, leaving 9 bases between them. The CDR3 is 13 residues long. CDR3 bases: TGTGCCAGCAGCACGCGCCTGTCCTACGAGCAGTACTTC. Its protein product is CASSTRLSYEQYF. The full variable domain, its missing parts supplied by reference TRBV7-2 and TRBJ2-7, is GAGVSQSPSNKVTEKGKDVELRCDPISGHTALYWYRQSLGQGLEFLIYFQGNSAPDKSGLPSDRFSAERTGGSVSTLTIQRTQQEDSAVYLCASSTRLSYEQYFGPGTRLTVT.

This clonotype has just a few counts. The V and J genes are TRBV18 and TRBJ2-1; no clear D. The CDR3 consists of 13 residues. Germline V gene lookup returns CDR1 KGHSH and CDR2 LQKENI. V shed 2 bases and J shed 6 bases, with 8 bases lying between them. CDR3 sequence (DNA): TGTGCCAGCTCACCAAACGGTTTCAATGAGCAGTTCTTC. Translated, it gives CASSPNGFNEQFF. Full variable domain (rest looked up from reference TRBV18 and TRBJ2-1): NAGVMQNPRHLVRRRGQEARLRCSPMKGHSHVYWYRQLPEEGLKFMVYLQKENIIDESGMPKERFSAEFPKEGPSILRIQQVVRGDSAAYFCASSPNGFNEQFFGPGTRLTVL.

The chain recombines TRBV7-2 with TRBJ1-1, with D maybe TRBD1 (6 bases). CDR1 is SGHTA, CDR2 FQGNSA, per germline. Deletions cut 2 bases from V and 7 bases from J, with 14 bases between. This CDR3 contains 14 residues. The CDR3 nucleotides read TGTGCCAGCAGCTTACGACAGGCGGGCCATGAAGCTTTCTTT. Amino acids: CASSLRQAGHEAFF. The entire variable domain, with the rest obtained from reference TRBV7-2 and TRBJ1-1, is as follows: GAGVSQSPSNKVTEKGKDVELRCDPISGHTALYWYRQSLGQGLEFLIYFQGNSAPDKSGLPSDRFSAERTGGSVSTLTIQRTQQEDSAVYLCASSLRQAGHEAFFGQGTRLTVV.

This clonotype has more than one count but fewer than ten. The chain couples TRBV7-7 to TRBJ2-1; D might be TRBD1 (5 bases). Trimming left V 4 bases short and J 2 bases short, with 21 bases between. The CDR3 is 18 amino acids. Germline V gene sequence: CDR1 SSHAT, CDR2 FNYEAQ (reference sequence). The CDR3 DNA is TGTGCCAGCAGCTCCATCCCCGGCAGGGCCGGGCCCTACAATGAGCAGTTCTTC. Translating gives CASSSIPGRAGPYNEQFF. The complete variable domain, with remaining parts taken from reference TRBV7-7 and TRBJ2-1, reads GAGVSQSPRYKVTKRGQDVTLRCDPISSHATLYWYQQALGQGPEFLTYFNYEAQPDKSGLPSDRFSAERPEGSISTLTIQRTEQRDSAMYRCASSSIPGRAGPYNEQFFGPGTRLTVL.

The chain employs TRBV7-8 and TRBJ2-2, with 8 positions matching TRBD2. The CDR3 is 16 amino acids. V was pared by 0 bases and J by 5 bases, with 5 bases of the junction left unmatched. Germline loops: CDR1 SGHVS, CDR2 FQNEAQ. The CDR3 region has the DNA TGTGCCAGCAGCTTAGCAGCCGGGGGGGTTACCGGGGAGCTGTTTTTT. It translates to CASSLAAGGVTGELFF.

A few counts support this clonotype. This chain connects TRBV6-1 to TRBJ2-7; TRBD1 might be the D (6 bases). V lost 1 base to trimming and J lost 4 bases, with 11 bases between them. CDR3 length: 14 residues. Germline V gene data show CDR1 as MNHNS and CDR2 as SASEGT. CDR3 bases: TGTGCCAGCAGTGAAGTTGGGGGCCGTTACGAGCAGTACTTC. Residues: CASSEVGGRYEQYF.

J is TRBJ1-1 and V is TRBV23-1; 7 nucleotides match TRBD1. TRBV23-1 carries the ORF label, with uncertain function. Losses at the gene ends were 2 bases for V and 5 bases for J; bases not matched to a gene: 20. The CDR3 contains 19 residues. For the CDR3, the DNA is TGCGCCAGCAGTCAACCCAATATAGACAGGGCTATAATGTGGACTGAAGCTTTCTTT. This translates into CASSQPNIDRAIMWTEAFF.